This entry describes one T cell receptor beta chain. The antigen remains undetermined. This CDR3 spans 13 amino acids. V was clipped by 5 bases and J by 3 bases, with 11 bases between them. Germline V gene data show CDR1 as SGHVS and CDR2 as FNYEAQ. This sample was included in a study of cytomegalovirus exposure and HLA in healthy donors. The donors belonged to the approximately 130-subject validation cohort, separate from the 666-subject first cohort. Findings and caveats of the study: Investigators reported 150 to 200 TCR beta chains as tied to cytomegalovirus. Reportedly, cytomegalovirus status was diagnosed with high sensitivity and specificity.

Only in-frame clones appear in the TCRdb table, and some are missing; sequencing was by immunoSEQ multiplex PCR. The table has about 220,000 clones, 85% to 90% seen once; the top ten hold 2.5% to 3.5%. The source is a woman between 18 and 29 years old in good health and CMV-seronegative. The specimen sequenced was PBMCs. The V gene is TRBV7-6, the J gene TRBJ2-7, with D maybe TRBD2 (5 bases). CDR3 DNA sequence: TGTGCCAGCAGCGCCAGCGGTCTCTACGAGCAGTACTTC. This encodes CASSASGLYEQYF. The full variable domain, rest sourced from reference TRBV7-6 and TRBJ2-7, is GAGVSQSPRYKVTKRGQDVALRCDPISGHVSLYWYRQALGQGPEFLTYFNYEAQQDKSGLPNDRFSAERPEGSISTLTIQRTEQRDSAMYRCASSASGLYEQYFGPGTRLTVT.